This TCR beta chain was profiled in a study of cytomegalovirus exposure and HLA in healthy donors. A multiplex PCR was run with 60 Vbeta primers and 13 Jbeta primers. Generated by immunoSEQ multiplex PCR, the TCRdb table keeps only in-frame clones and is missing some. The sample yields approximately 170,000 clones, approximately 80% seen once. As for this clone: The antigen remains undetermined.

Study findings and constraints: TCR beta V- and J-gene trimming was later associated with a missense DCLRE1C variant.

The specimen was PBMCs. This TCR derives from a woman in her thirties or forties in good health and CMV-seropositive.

The CDR3: CASSRPGTGGSEQYF. DNA of the CDR3: TGTGCCAGCAGCCGCCCCGGGACAGGGGGTTCGGAACAGTACTTC. The rearrangement joins TRBV14 to TRBJ2-7; the match to TRBD1 covers 11 bases. J lost 10 bases, V lost 4 bases, and 12 bases had no gene match. Germline CDR1 SGHDN, CDR2 FVKESK. There are 15 residues in the CDR3.